These T cell receptor beta chains were read from a single sample in a study of CD8 T cells in ankylosing spondylitis. TCRdb independently ran MiXCR on the 5' RACE reads; one entry per CDR3 protein. The profile shows tens of thousands of distinct CDR3 sequences, roughly 17% of them singletons. The sample comprised blood. These receptors were obtained from a male donor with ankylosing spondylitis or in good health (not recorded which). Each CDR3 is given with its conserved first and last residue. The order of the fields is V gene, J gene, clone size, D gene, CDR3 DNA, CDR3 protein. The D gene is left open where the match is weak. Size values are once, few and many counts, or a class for expanded clones, and some rows have none.

>TRBV20-1|TRBJ1-4|few|TRBD1
TGCAGTGCCAAGAACCCCCCAGGGGGGAATGAAAAACTGTTTTTT
CSAKNPPGGNEKLFF
>TRBV4-1|TRBJ2-1|many|TRBD2
TGCGCCAGCAGCACACTAGCGGGGATATCCTACAATGAGCAGTTCTTC
CASSTLAGISYNEQFF
>TRBV11-2|TRBJ2-3|many|TRBD1
TGTGCCAGCAGCTCGAACAGGGGAACCACAGATACGCAGTATTTT
CASSSNRGTTDTQYF
>TRBV7-2|TRBJ2-5|many|TRBD1
TGTGCCAGCAGCCCAGGGACAGGGGGCCCGGAGACCCAGTACTTC
CASSPGTGGPETQYF
>TRBV5-1|TRBJ2-1|few|-
TGCGCCAGCAGCGACGACAGGTCCAACAATGAGCAGTTCTTC
CASSDDRSNNEQFF
>TRBV5-1|TRBJ2-5|few|TRBD1
TGCGCCAGCAGCTTTCGGGACAGTCGGGGTGAGACCCAGTACTTC
CASSFRDSRGETQYF
>TRBV10-2|TRBJ2-3|many|-
TGCGCCAGCAGGGTCGCCGGCGAGGATACGCAGTATTTT
CASRVAGEDTQYF
>TRBV27|TRBJ2-7|many|-
TGTGCCAGCAGTGAAAACTGGGTCAGCAACTACGAGCAGTACTTC
CASSENWVSNYEQYF
>TRBV5-1|TRBJ2-3|-|-
TGCGCCAGCAGCTTGAGGTCGGATACGCAGTATTTT
CASSLRSDTQYF
>TRBV19|TRBJ2-2|-|-
TGTGCCAGTAGCTGGGACGATTCAACCGGGGAGCTGTTTTTT
CASSWDDSTGELFF